Below are 18 T cell receptor beta chains sequenced from a single sample in a study of glioma-infiltrating T cells after dendritic cell vaccination. Here immunoSEQ multiplex PCR was the method, and the copy in TCRdb shows in-frame clones only, minus some. The sample comprises 80,000 to 100,000 clones, 79% of which are singletons, and approximately 5.9% rests with the top ten. The input for sequencing was blood, taken before dendritic cell vaccination. The origin of the receptors is a human donor with glioblastoma.

This chain links TRBV28 with TRBJ1-4; 7 positions match TRBD1. The V and J ends lost 5 bases and 2 bases, in that order; junction bases with no gene match: 5. The length of the CDR3 is 15 residues. Per germline, CDR1 MDHEN and CDR2 SYDVKM. CDR3 in amino acids: CASSQGTATNEKLFF. The CDR3 DNA is TGTGCCAGCAGTCAGGGGACAGCTACTAATGAAAAACTGTTTTTT.

This chain joins TRBV4-1 and TRBJ2-2; perhaps TRBD1 as D (6 bases). Trimming removed 1 base at V and 15 bases at J, with 18 bases between. The CDR3 covers 14 residues. Germline V gene sequence: CDR1 MGHRA, CDR2 YSYEKL. The CDR3 bases are TGCGCCAGCAGCCAAGTGCAGGGGACCCCTGAGATGTTTTTT. Its translation is CASSQVQGTPEMFF.

The chain combines TRBV27 with TRBJ2-2; 7 nucleotides align to TRBD2. With 2 bases clipped from V and 3 bases from J, the junction kept 9 bases outside the gene matches. The CDR3 has 17 residues. Germline V gene data show CDR1 as MNHEY and CDR2 as SMNVEV (reference sequence). The CDR3 is CASSLHPGLTHTGELFF. The CDR3 DNA is TGTGCCAGCAGTTTACATCCGGGACTAACGCACACCGGGGAGCTGTTTTTT.

The chain uses TRBV18 and TRBJ1-2; maybe TRBD1 (5 bases). Germline V lookup: CDR1 KGHSH, CDR2 LQKENI. The CDR3 has 14 residues. V was trimmed by 2 bases and J by 9 bases, leaving 16 bases between them. The CDR3 DNA reads as TGTGCCAGCTCACCATTTAGCCAGGGTCAAAGCTACACCTTC. It is translated as CASSPFSQGQSYTF.

The rearrangement links TRBV28 to TRBJ2-7; TRBD2 matches 7 bases. This CDR3 region has 15 residues. Germline CDR1 reads MDHEN; CDR2 reads SYDVKM. The J segment lost 3 bases and the V segment lost 4 bases, leaving 9 bases of the junction unmatched. The CDR3 sequence is CASSSPGLPNYEQYF. CDR3 bases: TGTGCCAGCAGTTCCCCGGGACTACCAAACTACGAGCAGTACTTC.

This CDR3 is CASSHRSMNTEAFF. The CDR3 DNA follows: TGTGCCAGCAGTCACAGGAGTATGAACACTGAAGCTTTCTTT. The chain combines TRBV5-6 with TRBJ1-1, with D perhaps matching TRBD1 (5 bases). V dropped 5 bases and J dropped 0 bases, with 11 bases sitting between them. The CDR3 spans 14 residues. The germline CDR1 and CDR2 sequences are SGHDT and YYEEEE.

This clone was observed a handful of times. The rearrangement uses TRBV30 and TRBJ1-5; 8 bases agree with TRBD1. The V segment lost 3 bases and the J segment 4 bases; nucleotides outside the gene matches: 2. The CDR3 is 13 amino acids. Germline V CDR1 and CDR2: GTSNPN, SVGIG (reference sequence). DNA of the CDR3: TGTGCCTGGAGCAGGACAGGGAATCAGCCCCAGCATTTT. This sequence encodes CAWSRTGNQPQHF.

The chain recombines TRBV5-1 with TRBJ1-1, with a possible D match to TRBD1 (6 bases). The CDR3 runs 14 residues. Trimming cost V 4 bases and J 3 bases, with 13 bases left between them. Germline V gene sequence: CDR1 SGHRS, CDR2 YFSETQ. The CDR3 nucleotides read TGCGCCAGCAGCATCAACTCAGGGGACACTGAAGCTTTCTTT. Its protein product is CASSINSGDTEAFF. The complete variable domain, with remaining parts taken from reference TRBV5-1 and TRBJ1-1, reads KAGVTQTPRYLIKTRGQQVTLSCSPISGHRSVSWYQQTPGQGLQFLFEYFSETQRNKGNFPGRFSGRQFSNSRSEMNVSTLELGDSALYLCASSINSGDTEAFFGQGTRLTVV.

V and J are TRBV30 and TRBJ2-5, with D hard to call. CDR1 and CDR2 from the germline V gene are GTSNPN and SVGIG (reference sequence). V was shortened by 2 bases and J by 2 bases, with 6 bases between the two germline ends. This CDR3 comprises 12 residues. This CDR3 is CAWSRRQETQYF. The DNA of the CDR3 is TGTGCCTGGAGTCGGCGGCAAGAGACCCAGTACTTC.

In this sample, this clone turned up a few times. The rearrangement uses TRBV5-5 and TRBJ2-4; weak D call: TRBD1 (6 bases). The CDR3 totals 14 residues. With 0 bases removed from V and 9 bases from J, the gap between germline ends came to 13 bases. The germline V gene encodes CDR1 SGHKS and CDR2 YYEKEE (reference sequence). The CDR3: CASSLAGASSIQYF. The DNA for the CDR3 is TGTGCCAGCAGCTTGGCAGGGGCGTCGAGCATTCAGTACTTC.

The chain combines TRBV18 with TRBJ2-1; TRBD2 matches at 9 bases. J was trimmed by 6 bases and V by 1 base; bases with no gene match: 7. The germline V gene encodes CDR1 KGHSH and CDR2 LQKENI. This CDR3 is 16 amino acids long. CDR3 coding DNA: TGTGCCAGCTCACCACTCATACTAGCGGGTTTCAATGAGCAGTTCTTC. Protein: CASSPLILAGFNEQFF.

This clone turned up a few times. V is TRBV10-3 and J is TRBJ2-7; a weak D match, TRBD2 (5 bases). Germline loops: CDR1 ENHRY, CDR2 SYGVKD. This CDR3 is 13 amino acids long. The V gene lost 4 bases and the J gene lost 4 bases, with 11 bases spanning the gap. CDR3 sequence (DNA): TGTGCCATCAGTGTCGGACTTGGGTACGAGCAGTACTTC. Protein product: CAISVGLGYEQYF.

The J gene is TRBJ2-7, the V gene TRBV30, with TRBD1 matching 10 bases. Trimming removed 5 bases from V and 4 bases from J; junction bases left unmatched: 5. The CDR3 has 13 amino acids. Germline V CDR1 and CDR2: GTSNPN, SVGIG (reference sequence). DNA for the CDR3: TGTGCCTGGCAGACAGGGGGCACTTACGAGCAGTACTTC. This sequence encodes CAWQTGGTYEQYF.

The J gene is TRBJ1-2, the V gene TRBV11-2; D gene ambiguous. Germline V gives CDR1 SGHAT, CDR2 FQNNGV. The CDR3 length is 16 residues. The V end was cut by 5 bases, the J end by 3 bases, with 19 bases between. The CDR3 is CASSPLEAKRDYGYTF. Written as DNA, the CDR3 is TGTGCCAGCAGCCCATTGGAGGCCAAGCGGGACTATGGCTACACCTTC.

This clone has just one count. The V call is TRBV7-2, the J call TRBJ2-1, with 8 bases that match TRBD1. CDR3 size: 16 residues. Germline values: CDR1 SGHTA, CDR2 FQGNSA. The ends lost 5 bases at V and 7 bases at J; junction bases unmatched: 13. CDR3 protein: CASSRIQGATRNEQFF. The CDR3 DNA is TGTGCCAGCAGCCGAATCCAGGGGGCAACGAGGAATGAGCAGTTCTTC.

The rearrangement links TRBV7-2 to TRBJ2-4; the match to TRBD1 covers 9 bases. Germline lookup yields CDR1 SGHTA and CDR2 FQGNSA. The CDR3 extends over 11 amino acids. Unmatched junction bases numbered 6, after V lost 5 bases and J lost 16 bases. This CDR3 is CASSVGQGYYF. CDR3 DNA sequence: TGTGCCAGCAGCGTGGGACAGGGTTACTACTTC.

The chain combines TRBV29-1 with TRBJ2-7; D may be TRBD1 (6 bases). The germline V gene encodes CDR1 SQVTM and CDR2 ANQGSEA. The CDR3 consists of 12 residues. The V end lost 6 bases, the J end lost 2 bases, and 11 bases lay between the germline ends. The CDR3 is CSVNTGTYEQYF. The DNA of the CDR3 is TGCAGCGTGAACACAGGGACCTACGAGCAGTACTTC.

J is TRBJ1-6 and V is TRBV19; unclear D gene. CDR1 is LNHDA, CDR2 SQIVND, per germline (reference sequence). The CDR3 consists of 15 residues. V was clipped by 1 base and J by 8 bases, with 12 bases between them. CDR3 amino acids: CASSIGPDYDSPLHF. CDR3 DNA: TGTGCCAGTAGTATAGGGCCGGACTACGATTCACCCCTCCACTTT.